A selection of T cell receptor beta chains follows, all from one sample in a study of early stage breast cancer tumors. Data came from immunoSEQ multiplex PCR; TCRdb stores just in-frame clones and leaves some out. The sample records 25,000 to 35,000 clones, around 50% being singletons. Material: breast tumor tissue. The receptor source for this set is a person aged 50-59 years with breast cancer. CDR3s include the opening cysteine and the closing phenylalanine or tryptophan. A D gene is named only where the DNA matches it firmly. Rows give clone size only sometimes, using once, few, many, or a class for an expanded clone.

d_gene	abundance	v_gene	j_gene	CDR3nt	CDR3aa
-	-	TRBV27	TRBJ1-5	TGTGCCAGCAGCTGGGGGGGGCCCGGTCAGCCCCAGCATTTT	CASSWGGPGQPQHF
-	-	TRBV19	TRBJ2-2	TGTGCCAGTAGTCTCTATGGAGGGCTGAACACCGGGGAGCTGTTTTTT	CASSLYGGLNTGELFF
TRBD1	-	TRBV19	TRBJ1-5	TGTGCCAGTAGAGGGACAGGGGAAACTCAGCCCCAGCATTTT	CASRGTGETQPQHF
-	few	TRBV19	TRBJ2-2	TGTGCCAGTAGTATAATCGCGGAGCAGAACACCGGGGAGCTGTTTTTT	CASSIIAEQNTGELFF
TRBD2	-	TRBV19	TRBJ2-1	TGTGCCAGTAGTTGGGTAGCGGGACAATCCTACAATGAGCAGTTCTTC	CASSWVAGQSYNEQFF
TRBD1	-	TRBV5-1	TRBJ2-1	TGCGCCAGCAGCTTGCTGGGACAGGACGAGAGGAATGAGCAGTTCTTC	CASSLLGQDERNEQFF
TRBD1	-	TRBV11-1	TRBJ2-1	TGTGCCAGCAGCCCCCTGACAGGGAATGAGCAGTTCTTC	CASSPLTGNEQFF
-	-	TRBV30	TRBJ2-4	TGTGCCTGGAGTCGAGGGGGTGGGGGCAAAAACATTCAGTACTTC	CAWSRGGGGKNIQYF
TRBD1	-	TRBV5-1	TRBJ1-2	TGCGCCAGCAGCTTGGACGGACAGGGGAACTATGGCTACACCTTC	CASSLDGQGNYGYTF
-	-	TRBV12-5	TRBJ2-1	TGTGCTAGTGGTTCCCCCCGGAGTAGCAGCAATGAGCAGTTCTTC	CASGSPRSSSNEQFF
TRBD2	few	TRBV6-1	TRBJ2-7	TGTGCCAGCAGTCTTGGACTAGCGGAATTCTACGAGCAGTACTTC	CASSLGLAEFYEQYF
-	-	TRBV6-5	TRBJ1-1	TGTGCCAGCAGTTACAGTGGACGCAAGAAGGACACTGAAGCTTTCTTT	CASSYSGRKKDTEAFF
TRBD2	-	TRBV30	TRBJ2-7	TGTGCCTGGAGTGATACGACTAGCGGGAGAGGCTACGAGCAGTACTTC	CAWSDTTSGRGYEQYF
-	few	TRBV27	TRBJ1-5	TGTGCCAGCAGCCCTTCGCGGGGGCAGCCCCAGCATTTT	CASSPSRGQPQHF
-	once	TRBV5-5	TRBJ2-7	TGTGCCAGCAGCTTGGTTCGGGGCACATCGAGCTCCTACGAGCAGTACTTC	CASSLVRGTSSSYEQYF
-	-	TRBV4-2	TRBJ2-1	TGTGCCAGCAGCCAAGAAGGTAGACGCGATGAGCAGTTCTTC	CASSQEGRRDEQFF